These T cell receptor beta chains were read from a single sample in a study of blood T cell repertoires in COVID-19. TCRdb's copy holds only in-frame clones and misses some; the assay was immunoSEQ multiplex PCR. The sample shows over 130,000 clones, 87% of them seen only once. What was sequenced was peripheral blood. The receptors here all came from a woman in her sixties or seventies with active or convalescent COVID-19. CDR3s include the opening cysteine and the closing phenylalanine or tryptophan. D genes are given only for firm matches. Clone sizes are given selectively: once, few, many, or a class where the clone is expanded.

v_call	j_call	d_call	clone_size	cdr3_nt	cdr3_aa
TRBV19	TRBJ1-2	-	-	TGTGCCAGTAGTCACAGGAAGGCGCACTATGGCTACACCTTC	CASSHRKAHYGYTF
TRBV27	TRBJ1-2	-	-	TGTGCCACCTCCTTCGGGGGGGAGGGCTATGGCTACACCTTC	CATSFGGEGYGYTF
TRBV7-2	TRBJ2-5	TRBD1	-	TGTGCCAGCAGCGAAGGGACAGGTCAAGAGACCCAGTACTTC	CASSEGTGQETQYF
TRBV3-1/TRBV3-2	TRBJ2-7	TRBD1	few	TGTGCCAGCAGCCCGGGGACAGGGGTTCTCTACGAGCAGTACTTC	CASSPGTGVLYEQYF
TRBV6-5	TRBJ1-6	TRBD1	-	TGTGCCAGCAGTTACGAGAACAGGGGCAATTCACCCCTCCACTTT	CASSYENRGNSPLHF
TRBV7-2	TRBJ2-1	TRBD2	-	TGTGCCAGCAGGTCGAGCGGGGGGTTCACACGTACTGAGCAGTTCTTC	CASRSSGGFTRTEQFF
TRBV21-1	TRBJ2-1	-	-	TGTGCCAGCAGCGGACGGACTAGCGTTGTCAATGAGCAGTTCTTC	CASSGRTSVVNEQFF
TRBV5-1	TRBJ1-2	-	-	TGCGCCAGCAGCTTGGACTTCCCCTATGGCTACACCTTC	CASSLDFPYGYTF
TRBV24-1	TRBJ2-2	-	-	TGTGCCACCAGCCGTAACACCGGGGAGCTGTTTTTT	CATSRNTGELFF
TRBV12-3/TRBV12-4	TRBJ2-5	-	-	TGTGCCAGCAGCAAACAGGTCGGAGAGACCCAGTACTTC	CASSKQVGETQYF
TRBV10-3	TRBJ1-1	TRBD1	-	TGTGCCATCAGCGGCGGGACAGGGAACACTGAAGCTTTCTTT	CAISGGTGNTEAFF
TRBV10-3	TRBJ1-6	-	-	TGTGCCATCTCGGAGGAGGTGGGGAATTCACCCCTCCACTTT	CAISEEVGNSPLHF
TRBV5-6	TRBJ2-4	TRBD1	-	TGTGCCAGCAGCTTCCGACAGGGGGGAACCAAAAACATTCAGTACTTC	CASSFRQGGTKNIQYF
TRBV2	TRBJ1-6	-	-	TGTGCCAGCAGTGAGTACCCCACGACAACAGGGCGCTCACCCCTCCACTTT	CASSEYPTTTGRSPLHF
TRBV30	TRBJ1-2	TRBD1	once	TGTGCCTGGAACCATAGGACAGGACGGGCCTATGGCTACACCTTC	CAWNHRTGRAYGYTF
TRBV18	TRBJ1-1	-	-	TGTGCCAGCTCACCACCGATGAGCACTGAAGCTTTCTTT	CASSPPMSTEAFF
TRBV9	TRBJ1-6	-	-	TGTGCCAGCAGCGTAGAGGAATGGGGAGGCCGATCACCCCTCCACTTT	CASSVEEWGGRSPLHF
TRBV19	TRBJ2-6	-	-	TGTGCCAGTAGTATTCAATCCCCCTCCGTCACTATTTTGGTAGGGGCCAACGTCCTGACTTTC	CASSIQSPSVTILVGANVLTF
TRBV25-1	TRBJ1-1	TRBD1	-	TGTGCCAGCAGTGGACAGGGGATGGCTGAAGCTTTCTTT	CASSGQGMAEAFF
TRBV18	TRBJ2-7	TRBD2	-	TGTGCCAGCTCACCAAGCGGGGGGTCCTCCTACGAGCAGTACTTC	CASSPSGGSSYEQYF
TRBV10-3	TRBJ1-1	TRBD1	-	TGTGCCATCAGCCGGGACAGGTCGAACACTGAAGCTTTCTTT	CAISRDRSNTEAFF
TRBV7-8	TRBJ1-2	-	-	TGTGCCAGCATCCCCTCGGGCGGGAGGGTCTATGGCTACACCTTC	CASIPSGGRVYGYTF
TRBV7-2	TRBJ2-2	TRBD2	-	TGTGCCAGCAGCTCCGTAGCGGGGATTACCGGGGAGCTGTTTTTT	CASSSVAGITGELFF